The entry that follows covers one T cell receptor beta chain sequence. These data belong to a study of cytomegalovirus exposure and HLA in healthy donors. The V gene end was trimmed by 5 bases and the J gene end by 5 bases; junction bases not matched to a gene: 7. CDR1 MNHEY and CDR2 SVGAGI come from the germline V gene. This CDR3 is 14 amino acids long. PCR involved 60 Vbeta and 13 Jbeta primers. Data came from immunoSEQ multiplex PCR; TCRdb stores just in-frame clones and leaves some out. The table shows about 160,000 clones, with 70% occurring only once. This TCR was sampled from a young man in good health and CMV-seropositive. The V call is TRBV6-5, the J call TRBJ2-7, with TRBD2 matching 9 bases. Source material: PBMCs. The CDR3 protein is CASSPTAGGNEQYV. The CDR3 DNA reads TGTGCCAGCAGTCCCACGGCGGGGGGGAACGAGCAGTACGTC.